The 18 T cell receptor beta chains given below trace back to one sample, sequenced in a study of monozygotic twins with inflammatory bowel disease. TCRdb re-analyzed the 5' RACE reads; it lists each CDR3 protein once, without DNA. The record lists 420,000 or so distinct CDR3 sequences, of which the ten most abundant hold more than 2%. The sequenced sample was blood. Receptors originate from a human donor with ulcerative colitis or Crohn's disease, or a healthy co-twin of an affected twin (not recorded which).

The chain recombines TRBV2 with TRBJ1-5. The CDR3 extends over 16 amino acids. From germline, CDR1 is SNHLY and CDR2 FYNNEI. The CDR3 reads CASSELGFRGNQPQHF.

The genes are TRBV7-9 and TRBJ2-7; the D gene TCRdb calls, TRBD2, cannot be checked with no DNA. The CDR3 is 15 amino acids. The germline V gene encodes CDR1 SEHNR and CDR2 FQNEAQ (reference sequence). CDR3 in amino acids: CASSPGLLVTYEQYF. Full variable domain (missing parts from reference TRBV7-9 and TRBJ2-7): DTGVSQNPRHKITKRGQNVTFRCDPISEHNRLYWYRQTLGQGPEFLTYFQNEAQLEKSRLLSDRFSAERPKGSFSTLEIQRTEQGDSAMYLCASSPGLLVTYEQYFGPGTRLTVT.

The V gene is TRBV5-1, the J gene TRBJ2-1; TCRdb gives TRBD1 as the D gene, but with no DNA this cannot be confirmed. The CDR3 runs 15 residues. CDR1 and CDR2 from the germline V gene are SGHRS and YFSETQ. The CDR3 here is CASSLAPGEYNEQFF.

This rearrangement joins TRBV15 to TRBJ2-1; TCRdb's D call of TRBD2 is untestable without DNA. This CDR3 has 17 residues. From germline, CDR1 is LNHNV and CDR2 YYDKDF (reference sequence). CDR3 sequence: CATSSRPRTSADNEQFF.

The J gene is TRBJ1-1, the V gene TRBV2; TCRdb's D gene call, TRBD1, goes unchecked for lack of DNA. The length of the CDR3 is 15 residues. CDR1 SNHLY and CDR2 FYNNEI come from the germline V gene. The CDR3 loop is CASMRDRVSLTEAFF.

This chain uses TRBV28 with TRBJ2-1; TCRdb gives TRBD2 as the D gene, but with no DNA this cannot be confirmed. Germline CDR1 MDHEN, CDR2 SYDVKM. CDR3 length equals 15 residues. The CDR3 loop is CASSLTWEGLIEQFF.

The chain links TRBV27 to TRBJ1-2. This CDR3 comprises 14 residues. Germline CDR1 is MNHEY and CDR2 is SMNVEV (reference sequence). CDR3 region: CASSLVRSDYGYTF.

V usage is TRBV5-1 and J usage is TRBJ2-5; TCRdb's D gene call, TRBD2, goes unchecked for lack of DNA. The CDR3 length is 16 residues. Germline V gives CDR1 SGHRS, CDR2 YFSETQ. CDR3 residues: CASSSRRPNSVGTQYF.

This chain uses TRBV27 with TRBJ2-7; TCRdb names TRBD1, which stays unverified in the absence of DNA. In germline, CDR1 is MNHEY, CDR2 SMNVEV (reference sequence). This CDR3 has 16 amino acids. This CDR3 is CASSPRWTGKAYEQYF.

The chain joins TRBV4-3 to TRBJ2-7. This CDR3 contains 15 residues. Germline CDR1 LGHNA, CDR2 YSLEER. The CDR3 region is CASSQDWTGPYEQYF.

The chain carries TRBV20-1 and TRBJ2-7; TCRdb proposes TRBD2, but this gene call is untestable without DNA. This CDR3 region has 14 residues. Germline CDR1 and CDR2: DFQATT and SNEGSKA (reference sequence). This CDR3 reads CSALTTSGTYEQYF.

This chain links TRBV5-1 with TRBJ2-1; TCRdb reports TRBD2, a call that lacks DNA to check it against. The CDR3 length is 16 residues. The germline V gene has CDR1 SGHRS and CDR2 YFSETQ. The CDR3 here is CASSLYGTSGPSEQFF. Complete variable domain (other parts from reference TRBV5-1 and TRBJ2-1): KAGVTQTPRYLIKTRGQQVTLSCSPISGHRSVSWYQQTPGQGLQFLFEYFSETQRNKGNFPGRFSGRQFSNSRSEMNVSTLELGDSALYLCASSLYGTSGPSEQFFGPGTRLTVL.

The gene calls are TRBV7-9 and TRBJ2-7; there is no DNA to check the TCRdb D call of TRBD1. Per germline, CDR1 SEHNR and CDR2 FQNEAQ (reference sequence). The CDR3 consists of 13 residues. The CDR3 region is CASSFPGFYEQYF.

V gene TRBV9 combines with J gene TRBJ2-1. This CDR3 is built from 14 residues. CDR1 and CDR2 from the germline V gene are SGDLS and YYNGEE. CDR3 in amino acids: CASSSSKSYNEQFF.

The rearrangement uses TRBV28 and TRBJ2-1; TCRdb's D call, TRBD2, is unchecked because there is no DNA. The CDR3 spans 17 residues. Germline-derived CDR1 and CDR2 are MDHEN and SYDVKM. This CDR3 reads CASSLFSAGTIRNEQFF.

The chain recombines TRBV7-2 with TRBJ1-5. CDR1 SGHTA and CDR2 FQGNSA come from the germline V gene. The CDR3 sequence is 15 residues long. The CDR3 spells CASSLTAIPNQPQHF.

The rearrangement uses TRBV3-1 and TRBJ2-1; TCRdb's D gene call, TRBD2, goes unchecked for lack of DNA. Germline assignment: CDR1 LGHDT and CDR2 YNNKEL (reference sequence). The CDR3 runs 18 residues. Here the CDR3 reads CASSGPGLAGLSFLEQFF.

The chain is built from TRBV2 and TRBJ2-5. The CDR3 covers 12 residues. Germline CDR1 and CDR2: SNHLY and FYNNEI. The CDR3: CASSAAGETQYF.